Sequencing of this T cell receptor beta chain was carried out in a study of cytomegalovirus exposure and HLA in healthy donors. Study details: HLA-typed donors were the source of roughly 80 million unique TCRs held in an early data release.

Turning to this clone: Its specificity is unknown.

Use of 60 Vbeta and 13 Jbeta primers characterized the PCR. TCRdb keeps only in-frame clones here, not all; method: immunoSEQ multiplex PCR. This sample has 150,000 to 200,000 clones, with approximately 70% found just once. V lost 4 bases and J lost 5, with 13 bases in between. In germline, CDR1 is SGHVS, CDR2 FQNEAQ. CDR3 length: 14 amino acids. Whole-study results and caveats: As was reported, the HLA-A and HLA-B alleles of most subjects were accurately predicted from TCR beta sequences. HLA alleles were associated with around 17,000 TCR beta sequences in a later analysis at 0.05 false discovery rate. Both high specificity and high sensitivity reportedly marked the classifier's diagnosis of cytomegalovirus status.

The chain carries TRBV7-8 and TRBJ2-3; D remains unclear. Sequencing input: PBMCs. This TCR was sampled from a middle-aged man in good health and CMV-seropositive. CDR3 DNA: TGTGCCAGCAGCTCTGAACAGCTGGGAGATACGCAGTATTTT. This encodes CASSSEQLGDTQYF.